This TCR beta chain comes out of a study of T cell responses to AZD1222 COVID-19 vaccine (dated by TCRdb to about 2021). Describing the broader study: Because spike-specific TCR depth and breadth did not differ between the two schedules, AZD1222 recipients who got a second dose at roughly 4 weeks were pooled with those who got a second dose at roughly 12 weeks. A total of roughly 240 trial participants underwent TCR sequencing, of whom approximately 210 received two doses of AZD1222 and some 25 received two doses of the MenACWY control vaccine. Trial participants were enrolled into age subgroups of 18-55, 56-69 and 70-plus years, which contained 148, 28 and 57 TCR-sequenced participants, respectively.

Study-wide findings and limitations: No day 14 peak-response samples were available, so repertoires were characterized only after the peak T cell response. After two AZD1222 doses, spike-specific TCR breadth and depth were significantly higher than at day 0 and than in MenACWY recipients. Vaccine-associated CD4 TCRs spanned the whole spike protein, with dominant responses in regions 160-218 and 743-854. Participants were mostly white British, with more females than males. The authors suggested clonal diversity may have been underestimated. Conclusions about previously exposed vaccinees are limited because only five or six AZD1222 recipients were SARS-CoV-2 seropositive at baseline. Reportedly, almost half of the unique spike-specific TCRs recognized epitopes lying outside the regions that are mutated in the B.1.351 and B.1.1.7 variants. In the small 56-69-year group, the increase in depth fell short of significance, most likely because of low power.

The time point label here, explained by the study, means: baseline before first vaccination. Vaccinee samples were obtained from the UK trials COV001 and COV002, which included a single-blind randomized controlled phase 2/3 trial of AZD1222 (ChAdOx1 nCoV-19) in healthy adults. For TCRbeta chain sequencing, PBMC samples were collected from trial participants at day 0 and at day 28 after the second dose. About this clone itself: Its antigen has not been determined. No clone much larger than this one lies a single base away; base qualities are absent.

From cysteine to phenylalanine, the CDR3 is 17 amino acids long. Of the read, only the CDR3 DNA is kept; its 51 bases are in frame from base 1. V ends up 0 bases short and J 4 bases short, with an unmatched junction base count of 9. CDR1 SGHDN and CDR2 FVKESK are derived from the germline V gene. The CDR3 regions of human TCRbeta chains were analyzed by immunosequencing. As for how the authors treated the data: Repertoire TCRs were matched against a reference library of SARS-CoV-2-specific TCRs generated with the MIRA antigen-specificity platform. Breadth meant the fraction of unique TCRs that were SARS-CoV-2-associated, whereas depth meant the fraction of total T cells that were SARS-CoV-2-associated. Each spike-specific TCR was assigned to its reactive spike region and to a CD4 or CD8 class using the MIRA data. Log10-transformed breadth and depth values were compared by one-way ANOVA with Sidak's multiple comparisons tests. Not all clones reach the TCRdb copy of this immuneACCESS table, which keeps in-frame sequences only. Checked studies attribute under half of the gap to unresolved V genes and leave the rest unexplained. The DNA was the basis for D and trimming; V, J and clone size are from that table. The sample table lists fewer than 150,000 clones, about nine tenths of them with a count of one. The top ten clones comprise about 3.4% of the sample.

This specimen was peripheral blood, taken on day 0 of AZD1222 vaccination. The sequence came from an adult in good health. The chain employs TRBV14 and TRBJ2-1; 7 junctional bases match TRBD2. The CDR3 in this case is CASSQDSSGLLYNEQFF. Read as DNA, the sequence is TGTGCCAGCAGCCAAGATTCTAGCGGACTCTTATACAATGAGCAGTTCTTC.